This entry is about one T cell receptor (beta chain). Antigen unknown. Assay used: immunoSEQ multiplex PCR; TCRdb lists only in-frame clones, some missing. Among 55,000 to 70,000 clones listed, 80% to 90% were seen once. The data were obtained in a study of lymphopenia after photon versus proton radiotherapy. Study results and caveats: Oligoclonal CD8+ Temra expansion after nadir drove photon patients' diversity drop. Larger post-nadir TCR diversity loss correlated inversely with survival in deceased patients. Photon-treated patients lost naive T cells and TCR diversity; proton-treated stayed stable.

This receptor was identified in a man older than 75 with esophageal cancer. Sequences were derived from peripheral blood, sampled from a patient treated with proton-based radiotherapy.

CDR3: CSAGTAYEQYF. CDR3 bases: TGCAGTGCCGGCACAGCCTACGAGCAGTACTTC. The chain combines TRBV20-1 with TRBJ2-7; D unclear. Germline CDR1 reads DFQATT; CDR2 reads SNEGSKA (reference sequence). This CDR3 is 11 amino acids long. The V and J ends lost 6 bases and 2 bases respectively, with 8 bases between them.